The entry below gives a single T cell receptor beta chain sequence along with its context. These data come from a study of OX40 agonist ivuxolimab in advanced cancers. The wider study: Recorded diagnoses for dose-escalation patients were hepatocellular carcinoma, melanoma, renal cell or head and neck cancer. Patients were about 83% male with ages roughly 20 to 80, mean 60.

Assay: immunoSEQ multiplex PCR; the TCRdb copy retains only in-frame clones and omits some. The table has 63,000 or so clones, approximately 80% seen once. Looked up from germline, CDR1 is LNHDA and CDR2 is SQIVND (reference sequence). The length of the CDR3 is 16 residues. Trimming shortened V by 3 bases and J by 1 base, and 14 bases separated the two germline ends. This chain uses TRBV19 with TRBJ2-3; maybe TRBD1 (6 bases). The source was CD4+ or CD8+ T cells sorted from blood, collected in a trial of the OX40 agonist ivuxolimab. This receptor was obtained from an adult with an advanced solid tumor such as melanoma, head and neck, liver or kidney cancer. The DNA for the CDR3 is TGTGCCAGTAGTATGTCAGGGGTTGCTGGCACAGATACGCAGTATTTT. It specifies CASSMSGVAGTDTQYF.